These 28 T cell receptor beta chains came from one sample sequenced in a study of cytomegalovirus exposure and HLA in healthy donors. Primers: 60 Vbeta forward and 13 Jbeta reverse. Sequencing used immunoSEQ multiplex PCR; TCRdb keeps in-frame clones, though not all of them. The profile covers 200,000 or so clones, with around 80% appearing a single time and 3.8% taken by the ten largest. Sequencing used PBMCs. These receptors all stem from a male donor in good health and CMV-seronegative.

As for this clone: At one boundary the junction diverges from the germline segment, which might be a read error. The rearrangement links TRBV13 to TRBJ2-1, with TRBD2 identical over 9 bases. The CDR3 loop spans 13 amino acids. Germline V gives CDR1 PRHDT, CDR2 FYEKMQ (reference sequence). DNA of the CDR3: TGTGCCAGCAGCTACCATCTTAGCGGGAGTAGCCTCTTC. Protein product: CASSYHLSGSSLF. Based on the CDR3 plus reference TRBV13 and TRBJ2-1, the full variable domain is AAGVIQSPRHLIKEKRETATLKCYPIPRHDTVYWYQQGPGQDPQFLISFYEKMQSDKGSIPDRFSAQQFSDYHSELNMSSLELGDSALYFCASSYHLSGSSLFGPGTRLTVL.

The chain links TRBV4-2 to TRBJ1-2; 9 bases match TRBD1. From germline, CDR1 is LGHNA and CDR2 YNFKEQ. The CDR3 is 16 residues long. J gave up 6 bases and V 0 bases, and 8 bases lay outside the gene matches. The DNA of the CDR3 is TGTGCCAGCAGCCAAGATCGGGACAGGGAGGAGGATGGCTACACCTTC. It is translated as CASSQDRDREEDGYTF.

The chain joins TRBV9 to TRBJ2-3, with 8 bases that match TRBD2. The CDR3 has 14 residues. Germline-derived CDR1 and CDR2 are SGDLS and YYNGEE. Germline trimming cut 5 bases from V and 1 base from J; bases unmatched to any gene: 3. The CDR3 nucleotides read TGTGCCAGCAGAAAAGCGGGAGGCACAGATACGCAGTATTTT. Protein: CASRKAGGTDTQYF.

The V gene is TRBV9, the J gene TRBJ1-2, with D possibly matching TRBD1 (5 bases). Deletions cut 2 bases from V and 2 bases from J, with 7 bases between. There are 13 residues in the CDR3. Germline V gene data show CDR1 as SGDLS and CDR2 as YYNGEE. This CDR3 is CASSVNRNYGYTF. CDR3 nucleotides: TGTGCCAGCAGCGTGAACAGGAACTATGGCTACACCTTC.

This clone was seen once. The gene calls are TRBV5-6 and TRBJ1-4; 9 bases line up with TRBD1. CDR3 size: 14 residues. Per the germline V gene, CDR1 is SGHDT and CDR2 is YYEEEE. J was trimmed by 8 bases and V by 4 bases; bases with no gene match: 6. The CDR3 DNA follows: TGTGCCAGCAGCGTGGGACAGGGAAGGGAAAAACTGTTTTTT. Translated: CASSVGQGREKLFF. Together with reference TRBV5-6 and TRBJ1-4, the CDR3 gives the full variable domain: DAGVTQSPTHLIKTRGQQVTLRCSPKSGHDTVSWYQQALGQGPQFIFQYYEEEERQRGNFPDRFSGHQFPNYSSELNVNALLLGDSALYLCASSVGQGREKLFFGSGTQLSVL.

The CDR3 DNA is TGTGCCAGCAGCCAAGACCCCGGGACAGAGAATGAAAAACTGTTTTTT. Translating it yields CASSQDPGTENEKLFF. The chain carries TRBV4-2 and TRBJ1-4; 7 nucleotides line up with TRBD1. Trimming took 0 bases from V and 5 from J; bases not matched to a gene: 6. Germline V CDR1 and CDR2: LGHNA, YNFKEQ. CDR3 length: 16 amino acids.

This clone has more than one count but fewer than ten. The rearrangement joins TRBV6-1 to TRBJ1-2; D is uncertain. V shed 10 bases and J shed 8 bases, with 17 bases lying between them. From germline, CDR1 is MNHNS and CDR2 SASEGT. The CDR3 extends over 12 amino acids. CDR3 residues: CATTPEVLGYTF. DNA of the CDR3: TGTGCCACTACCCCCGAGGTATTAGGCTACACCTTC.

The chain is built from TRBV5-1 and TRBJ1-2; perhaps TRBD1 as D (5 bases). The V end was cut by 2 bases, the J end by 4 bases, with 18 bases between. Germline V CDR1 and CDR2: SGHRS, YFSETQ. The CDR3 extends over 16 amino acids. DNA of the CDR3: TGCGCCAGCAGCTTCGACAGCGTCAATAACCTCTATGGCTACACCTTC. Its translation is CASSFDSVNNLYGYTF.

The chain recombines TRBV6-6 with TRBJ2-3, with a tentative D call TRBD2 (6 bases). This CDR3 is built from 15 residues. Germline lookup yields CDR1 MNHNY and CDR2 SVGAGI (reference sequence). Trimming took off 10 bases at V and 0 bases at J, with 17 bases between the two ends. The DNA for the CDR3 is TGTGCCATAAGCCTCCTAGCGTTAAGCACAGATACGCAGTATTTT. Protein sequence: CAISLLALSTDTQYF.

The V gene is TRBV11-2, the J gene TRBJ2-7, with 10 bases identical to TRBD2. V was pared by 0 bases and J by 2 bases, with 4 bases of the junction left unmatched. Germline CDR1 reads SGHAT; CDR2 reads FQNNGV. The CDR3 is 16 residues long. The CDR3 is CASSLDGLAGAYEQYF. The CDR3 coding sequence is TGTGCCAGCAGCTTAGATGGGCTAGCGGGAGCCTACGAGCAGTACTTC.

The chain combines TRBV29-1 with TRBJ2-5; 10 bases agree with TRBD1. The end of the DNA fits TRBJ2-7 better, so the J call may be wrong. Germline CDR1 reads SQVTM; CDR2 reads ANQGSEA. The CDR3 has 15 residues. The CDR3 here is CSVETVGQGTYEQYF. For the CDR3, the DNA is TGCAGCGTTGAGACAGTGGGACAGGGGACCTACGAGCAGTACTTC.

This chain uses TRBV27 with TRBJ2-1, with D perhaps matching TRBD2 (5 bases). The CDR3 is made up of 12 amino acids. Per germline, CDR1 MNHEY and CDR2 SMNVEV (reference sequence). The CDR3 spells CAVASKANEQFF. The CDR3 bases are TGTGCTGTAGCGTCTAAAGCCAATGAGCAGTTCTTC.

The chain recombines TRBV9 with TRBJ2-2; D might be TRBD2 (6 bases). CDR1 is SGDLS, CDR2 YYNGEE, per germline. This CDR3 has 16 residues. V shed 3 bases and J shed 0 bases, with 12 bases lying between them. CDR3 sequence reads: CASSGLGGANTGELFF. CDR3 DNA: TGTGCCAGCAGCGGCCTCGGGGGAGCGAACACCGGGGAGCTGTTTTTT.

The chain combines TRBV11-2 with TRBJ2-3; 7 nucleotides line up with TRBD2. Trimming cost V 6 bases and J 0 bases; bases outside gene matches: 6. The CDR3 runs 15 residues. Per the germline V gene, CDR1 is SGHAT and CDR2 is FQNNGV. The CDR3 DNA sequence: TGTGCCAGCAGGAACCGACTAGCTAGCACAGATACGCAGTATTTT. The encoded protein is CASRNRLASTDTQYF. The variable domain in full, completed from reference TRBV11-2 and TRBJ2-3, reads EAGVAQSPRYKIIEKRQSVAFWCNPISGHATLYWYQQILGQGPKLLIQFQNNGVVDDSQLPKDRFSAERLKGVDSTLKIQPAKLEDSAVYLCASRNRLASTDTQYFGPGTRLTVL.

The V and J genes are TRBV19 and TRBJ1-1; 9 bases map to TRBD1. V gave up 5 bases and J gave up 5 bases; unmatched junction bases: 3. Germline V gives CDR1 LNHDA, CDR2 SQIVND (reference sequence). CDR3 size: 13 residues. Written as DNA, the CDR3 is TGTGCCAGTAGTGACAGGGGGGGAACTGAAGCTTTCTTT. Protein product: CASSDRGGTEAFF.

J is TRBJ2-4 and V is TRBV7-9; 10 nucleotides align to TRBD2. V was pared by 4 bases and J by 0 bases, with 6 bases of the junction left unmatched. The CDR3 sequence is 17 residues long. In germline, CDR1 is SEHNR, CDR2 FQNEAQ (reference sequence). CDR3 nucleotides: TGTGCCAGCAGCTACGGACTAGCGGCTATAGCCAAAAACATTCAGTACTTC. This sequence encodes CASSYGLAAIAKNIQYF.

The chain uses TRBV7-9 and TRBJ2-7; a weak D match, TRBD2 (6 bases). The CDR3 length is 19 residues. V was clipped by 0 bases and J by 5 bases, with 26 bases between them. Per germline, CDR1 SEHNR and CDR2 FQNEAQ (reference sequence). The CDR3 region is CASSLAYPRLVYKPHEQYF. The CDR3 DNA reads as TGTGCCAGCAGCTTAGCCTACCCCCGACTAGTCTATAAGCCCCACGAGCAGTACTTC.

There are a few counts of this clone. V gene TRBV27 combines with J gene TRBJ2-7, with D maybe TRBD1 (5 bases). This CDR3 region has 15 residues. Germline V gene sequence: CDR1 MNHEY, CDR2 SMNVEV (reference sequence). V was trimmed by 9 bases and J by 1 base, leaving 19 bases between them. CDR3 in amino acids: CARTTSGKGSYEQYF. Written as DNA, the CDR3 is TGTGCCAGAACGACGTCAGGGAAGGGATCCTACGAGCAGTACTTC.

The chain is built from TRBV19 and TRBJ2-2, with D perhaps matching TRBD2 (7 bases). The V end was cut by 7 bases, the J end by 0 bases, with 21 bases between. CDR1 and CDR2 (germline): LNHDA, SQIVND (reference sequence). CDR3 length equals 18 residues. The DNA of the CDR3 is TGTGCCAGTACCCAGGGGCTAGCGGAGGGCGCGAACACCGGGGAGCTGTTTTTT. Protein product: CASTQGLAEGANTGELFF.

This clone was counted between two and nine times. The chain combines TRBV10-2 with TRBJ2-1, with TRBD2 matching over 14 bases. Germline V lookup: CDR1 WSHSY, CDR2 SAAADI. V was clipped by 7 bases and J by 2 bases; unmatched bases: 19. The CDR3 covers 21 residues. CDR3 sequence (DNA): TGCGCCAGCACGCCAGGACAGGTACCCGGACTAGCGGGAGGAGCCTACAATGAGCAGTTCTTC. It codes for CASTPGQVPGLAGGAYNEQFF.

The V call is TRBV5-1, the J call TRBJ1-1; no clear D gene. V gave up 2 bases and J gave up 3 bases, with 8 bases separating them. Germline V CDR1 and CDR2: SGHRS, YFSETQ. This CDR3 region has 13 residues. Written as DNA, the CDR3 is TGCGCCAGCAGCTTAGCCGGTTACACTGAAGCTTTCTTT. This gives the protein CASSLAGYTEAFF.

V is TRBV18 and J is TRBJ1-4; 8 nucleotides align to TRBD1. From germline, CDR1 is KGHSH and CDR2 LQKENI. V lost 3 bases and J lost 7; bases outside the gene matches: 10. CDR3 size: 16 residues. In DNA form, the CDR3 reads TGTGCCAGCTCACCTACAGACAGGGGCTTTTTTGAAAAACTGTTTTTT. Protein sequence: CASSPTDRGFFEKLFF. The complete variable domain, with remaining parts taken from reference TRBV18 and TRBJ1-4, reads NAGVMQNPRHLVRRRGQEARLRCSPMKGHSHVYWYRQLPEEGLKFMVYLQKENIIDESGMPKERFSAEFPKEGPSILRIQQVVRGDSAAYFCASSPTDRGFFEKLFFGSGTQLSVL.

V is TRBV4-1 and J is TRBJ2-7, with TRBD1 matching over 8 bases. Trimming removed 3 bases from V and 4 bases from J; junction bases left unmatched: 5. The V gene's germline CDR1 is MGHRA and CDR2 YSYEKL. This CDR3 is 14 amino acids long. DNA of the CDR3: TGCGCCAGCAGCCACCCAGGGGGCGTTTACGAGCAGTACTTC. Its translation: CASSHPGGVYEQYF.

V and J are TRBV2 and TRBJ1-5; D may be TRBD1 (5 bases). The CDR3 contains 17 residues. Trimming pared 7 bases from V and 0 bases from J, leaving 19 bases between. CDR1 SNHLY and CDR2 FYNNEI come from the germline V gene. The CDR3 DNA reads TGTGCCAGCATGGAACAGGATCCACCACGTAGCAATCAGCCCCAGCATTTT. Protein: CASMEQDPPRSNQPQHF.

This chain links TRBV27 with TRBJ1-1, with 7 bases fitting TRBD1. Per the germline V gene, CDR1 is MNHEY and CDR2 is SMNVEV (reference sequence). Germline trimming cut 6 bases from V and 1 base from J; bases unmatched to any gene: 5. The CDR3 runs 14 residues. The CDR3 DNA follows: TGTGCCAGCAGCTTAGGGGGCCCGAACACTGAAGCTTTCTTT. Translation gives CASSLGGPNTEAFF.

The V call is TRBV11-2, the J call TRBJ2-2; perhaps TRBD2 as D (6 bases). The germline V gene encodes CDR1 SGHAT and CDR2 FQNNGV. V was pared by 5 bases and J by 1 base, with 11 bases between. This CDR3 spans 15 amino acids. The CDR3, as DNA: TGTGCCAGCAGCCGGGGACTCCAGAACACCGGGGAGCTGTTTTTT. Translation: CASSRGLQNTGELFF.

Turning to this clone: At one boundary the junction diverges from the germline segment, which might be a read error. The chain has TRBV5-4 and TRBJ2-5, with D perhaps matching TRBD1 (6 bases). The CDR3 consists of 15 residues. In germline, CDR1 is SGHNT, CDR2 YYREEE (reference sequence). The CDR3 DNA reads TGTGCCGGCAGCTTGGAGCAGGGGCGGAGGGAGACCCAGTACTTC. This translates into CAGSLEQGRRETQYF.

The V call is TRBV28, the J call TRBJ1-4, with 9 bases matching TRBD1. Germline values: CDR1 MDHEN, CDR2 SYDVKM. The CDR3 spans 16 residues. Unmatched junction bases numbered 6, after V lost 3 bases and J lost 4 bases. CDR3 region: CASSFPGQGNNEKLFF. CDR3 sequence (DNA): TGTGCCAGCAGTTTTCCGGGACAGGGTAATAATGAAAAACTGTTTTTT.